This T cell receptor beta chain was recovered during a study of beta chain features in type 1 diabetes. Whole-study findings and limits: Sequencing of cDNA might inflate the share of cells that strongly express TCR. Sampled from patients, naive, central memory and Treg TCRB repertoires appeared more similar than those sampled from healthy donors. In all four CD4+ subsets, TCRB CDR3 length was significantly, moderately reduced in type 1 diabetes. Amplification by PCR could prefer shorter templates, with the same effect in patients and controls.

In germline, CDR1 is SGHVS, CDR2 FQNEAQ. V lost 5 bases and J lost 6, with 20 bases in between. The CDR3 runs 15 residues. Concerning this clone itself: The antigen remains unidentified.

Each sorted fraction was over 98% pure. Expressed TCRB transcripts were sequenced because the isolated RNA had all been reverse transcribed beforehand. Clones were read by immunoSEQ multiplex PCR, and TCRdb kept only the in-frame ones, dropping some. The sample lists about 660,000 clones; over 12% were seen once. The sequence came from a man aged 18 to 29 with type 1 diabetes. This chain links TRBV7-8 with TRBJ2-7; the D call may be TRBD1 or TRBD2 (5 bases each). What was sequenced was naive CD4+ T cells from blood. CDR3 bases: TGTGCCAGCAGCCCCCGGGGCGCCGGGACCGGCGAGCAGTACTTC. Its translation: CASSPRGAGTGEQYF.